Described below is a single TCR beta chain sequence and its context. This clonotype was seen at least ten times. Its antigen remains undetermined. No quality values exist for individual bases; no much larger clone is one base distant. TCR beta CDR3 regions were amplified from RNA transcripts. For the first round of RT-PCR on the TCR CDR3, the HTBI primer set was used together with the Qiagen OneStep RT-PCR kit. The libraries were constructed in a second round of multiplex PCR and then size-selected and purified. Libraries were sequenced paired-end with 100 bp reads on an Illumina HiSeq2000. Concerning the study's data processing: SOAPnuke was used to process the raw data, with reads discarded if the reads contained adapters or uncalled bases, had a mean Phred below 15, or lacked an exact constant-primer or identifier match. High-quality paired reads were merged using COPE v1.2.5, and each unique nucleotide sequence was defined as a clonotype. Clonotypes were aligned to IMGT TRBV, TRBD and TRBJ reference segments using MiTCR v1.1. The analysis included only V-J combinations with a frequency above 0.0001, which together covered over 98% of the repertoires. A TCS score was defined as the ratio between F50 (clonal expansion) and ExV (chaos), using BLOSUM62-based TCRdist between CDR3 peptides within each V-J. Welch's t-statistics and random forest reduced some 510 V-J features to some 14, which were used in a naive Bayes classifier (R e1071). TCRdb trimmed public reads at Q25 via fastp, called clones via MiXCR and kept in-frame beta chains. A single entry per CDR3 protein holds the most common genes and DNA from its merged rows. The V and J calls here are based on TCRdb, not the publication. The sample records around 620,000 distinct CDR3 sequences, around 15% of which are singletons. Of the sample, less than 4.5% falls within the top ten clones.

The data are from a study of T cells in Graves' hyperthyroidism and ophthalmopathy (dated by TCRdb to about 2019). Regarding the study in general: Peripheral blood was collected at initial diagnosis, before any treatment. Prospective prediction of ophthalmopathy was tested in an independent validation cohort consisting of 18 hyperthyroidism patients and around 16 patients who later progressed to ophthalmopathy. The 75 to 100 discovery patients were randomly divided into training and test sets at a 7:3 ratio. After sampling, hyperthyroidism patients received methimazole starting at 30 mg daily, and ophthalmopathy patients received high-dose intravenous methylprednisolone. TCR Vbeta CDR3 sequencing of 120 to 150 peripheral blood samples (43 ophthalmopathy, 75 or so hyperthyroidism and approximately 17 progressor patients) is reported in the paper. In about 6 Graves' hyperthyroidism patients, the study also compared T-cell repertoires from thyroid tissue with T-cell repertoires from blood. To identify TCR V-J signatures that set the groups apart, the researchers used a discovery cohort of 100 patients, made up of 40 to 45 with Graves' ophthalmopathy and 55 to 65 with stable Graves' hyperthyroidism. Overall study outcomes, separate from this receptor: No statistical method was used to fix the sample size in advance, and group allocation was not hidden from the investigators. In cross-validation, a model built on a 13 V-J signature told ophthalmopathy apart from stable hyperthyroidism with under 90% sensitivity and roughly 81% specificity, and in testing the same model reached 80%/75%. Blood samples also contained most of the expanded thyroid clonotypes (frequency above 0.001), which suggests that blood repertoires may reflect thyroid immune responses. In validation, the model predicted progression to ophthalmopathy with approximately 71% sensitivity and 72% to 85% specificity, a median of 6.5 months before onset.

A patient counted as having stable Graves' hyperthyroidism if no progression to ophthalmopathy occurred over 18 months of follow-up. Hyperthyroidism patients were newly diagnosed, had a disease duration of under 2 months, and were aged 18 to 65 years. Any patient with an uncontrolled infection, another autoimmune disease, pregnancy or lactation was excluded. Diagnoses were based on clinical symptoms, serum thyroxine and TRAb, thyroid ultrasound and orbital computed tomography. Ficoll-Paque density gradient centrifugation was used to isolate PBMCs from about 10 ml of fresh peripheral blood. Total RNA was extracted using Trizol reagent, and RNA quality was assessed on an Agilent 2100 Bioanalyzer. The CDR3 sequence holds 15 residues, the cysteine and phenylalanine included. This entry keeps only the CDR3 DNA: 45 bases, framed from base 1. CDR1 is given as MDHEN and CDR2 as SYDVKM, both from the germline V gene. V loses 7 bases of germline sequence and J loses 2 bases, and the interval between the two ends is 18 bases.

The clonotype was recovered from a woman aged 25 to 39 with Graves' hyperthyroidism. The chain is assembled from TRBV28 and TRBJ2-7; the D assignment is uncertain and may be TRBD1 or TRBD2, with 5 bases supporting each. Material: blood. This receptor has the CDR3 CASTTEPRGTYEQYF. DNA sequence: TGTGCCAGCACGACCGAACCGAGGGGAACCTACGAGCAGTACTTC.